The 5 T cell receptor beta chains below were found in one sample sequenced in a study of T cells in women clearing cervical HPV infection (dated by TCRdb to the late 2010s). The library was obtained by the immunoSEQ multiplex PCR assay. Sourced from immuneACCESS, this table was stored by TCRdb with only in-frame sequences that have V and J called. A share of the clones is absent; for the studies checked, an unresolved V gene accounts for under half, and the remainder has no known explanation. The table of this sample itemizes just over 20,000 clones. The top ten clones comprise approximately 5.3% of the sample. Sequencing was performed on blood buffy coat. Every receptor here comes from a woman aged 18 to 69 with a cervical HPV16 infection that either progressed to CIN3+ or cleared (not recorded which).

As for this clone: Read sequence stops 3 residues before the CDR3 end, and the germline J gene provides the missing end. The V and J genes are TRBV7-9 and TRBJ2-2; 9 bases align to TRBD1. Trimming took 5 bases from V and 5 from J; bases not matched to a gene: 3. The CDR3 consists of 14 residues. CDR1 and CDR2 (germline): SEHNR, FQNEAQ (reference sequence). The CDR3 loop reads CASSRTGETGELFF. The CDR3 bases that were read are TGTGCCAGCAGCCGGACAGGGGAGACCGGGGAG.

As to this clone: Read data end 3 residues before the CDR3 end; the end is taken from the germline J gene. The gene calls are TRBV30 and TRBJ2-7, with 7 nucleotides matching TRBD1. The V and J ends lost 2 bases and 2 bases, in that order; junction bases with no gene match: 9. This CDR3 region has 15 residues. The germline V gene has CDR1 GTSNPN and CDR2 SVGIG (reference sequence). CDR3 in amino acids: CAWSRGSTGAYEQYF. CDR3 DNA, as far as it was read: TGTGCCTGGAGTCGAGGGTCTACAGGGGCCTACGAG. Based on the CDR3 plus reference TRBV30 and TRBJ2-7, the full variable domain is SQTIHQWPATLVQPVGSPLSLECTVEGTSNPNLYWYRQAAGRGLQLLFYSVGIGQISSEVPQNLSASRPQDRQFILSSKKLLLSDSGFYLCAWSRGSTGAYEQYFGPGTRLTVT.

Of note for this clone: Read data end 3 residues before the CDR3 end; the end is taken from the germline J gene. V is TRBV19 and J is TRBJ2-5, with 10 nucleotides matching TRBD1. CDR3 length: 15 amino acids. V shed 1 base, J shed 6 bases, and the junction held 5 bases outside the gene matches. Germline values: CDR1 LNHDA, CDR2 SQIVND (reference sequence). The DNA read from the CDR3 is TGTGCCAGTAGTATAGGGGGGACAGGGGTCAAGACC. The encoded protein is CASSIGGTGVKT. The complete CDR3 sequence is CASSIGGTGVKTQYF.

As concerns this clone: The read gets to within 3 residues of the CDR3 end, and the germline J gene fills in the rest. The chain combines TRBV7-3 with TRBJ2-1; maybe TRBD1 (5 bases). V shed 2 bases and J shed 3 bases, with 11 bases lying between them. This CDR3 is built from 15 residues. Germline V gene sequence: CDR1 SGHTA, CDR2 FQGTGA. CDR3 loop: CASSLDSFDYNEQFF. The DNA read from the CDR3 is TGTGCCAGCAGCTTAGACAGCTTCGACTACAATGAG.

As regards this clone: The read stops 3 residues short of the end of the CDR3; the missing end is completed from the germline J gene. The chain joins TRBV7-9 to TRBJ2-7; 7 bases line up with TRBD1. CDR3 length: 14 residues. Germline loops: CDR1 SEHNR, CDR2 FQNEAQ (reference sequence). V trimming: 5 bases; J trimming: 2 bases; junction bases outside the gene matches: 6. The CDR3: CASSRRQGPYEQYF. CDR3 bases read: TGTGCCAGCAGCAGAAGACAGGGCCCCTACGAG.